The rows below give T cell receptor beta chains drawn from one sample of a study of cytomegalovirus exposure and HLA in healthy donors. TCRdb's table, derived via immunoSEQ multiplex PCR, lists solely in-frame clones and lacks some. The sample lists some 170,000 clones, nearly 80% occurring once. The source material was PBMCs. The receptors stem from a female donor in good health and CMV-seronegative. Both conserved end residues are part of each CDR3. Each record gives: D gene, CDR3 length, J gene, V gene, clone size, CDR3 protein, CDR3 DNA. The D gene is left open where the match is weak. Only part of the rows carry a size: once, few, many, or a class if the clone is expanded.

D: TRBD2; length: 15; J: TRBJ2-7; V: TRBV7-8; size: NA; CDR3: CASSLGLYSSYEQYF; DNA: TGTGCCAGCAGCTTGGGACTATATTCTTCCTACGAGCAGTACTTC
D: NA; length: 14; J: TRBJ2-7; V: TRBV19; size: NA; CDR3: CASSWDLASYEQYF; DNA: TGTGCCAGTAGTTGGGACTTAGCTTCCTACGAGCAGTACTTC
D: NA; length: 13; J: TRBJ2-5; V: TRBV6-1; size: NA; CDR3: CASSQVVVETQYF; DNA: TGTGCCAGCTCCCAGGTGGTAGTGGAGACCCAGTACTTC
D: TRBD1; length: 17; J: TRBJ2-3; V: TRBV25-1; size: NA; CDR3: CASSDLRTPDRADTQYF; DNA: TGTGCCAGCAGTGACCTCCGGACCCCCGACAGGGCAGATACGCAGTATTTT
D: TRBD1; length: 18; J: TRBJ1-1; V: TRBV27; size: NA; CDR3: CASSHKVPGQGLGTEAFF; DNA: TGTGCCAGCAGTCATAAAGTCCCGGGACAGGGGTTGGGGACTGAAGCTTTCTTT
D: TRBD1; length: 12; J: TRBJ1-4; V: TRBV6-5; size: once; CDR3: CASRTGKEKLFF; DNA: TGTGCCAGCAGGACAGGGAAGGAAAAACTGTTTTTT
D: TRBD2; length: 15; J: TRBJ2-7; V: TRBV7-2; size: NA; CDR3: CASSLGVAGYYEQYF; DNA: TGTGCCAGCAGCCTGGGGGTAGCGGGGTACTACGAGCAGTACTTC
D: NA; length: 13; J: TRBJ1-2; V: TRBV5-6; size: few; CDR3: CASSRPGVYGYTF; DNA: TGTGCCAGCAGCCGTCCCGGGGTCTATGGCTACACCTTC
D: NA; length: 15; J: TRBJ2-7; V: TRBV2; size: NA; CDR3: CASSEGRVGPYEQYF; DNA: TGTGCCAGCAGTGAAGGGAGGGTTGGGCCCTACGAGCAGTACTTC
D: TRBD1; length: 15; J: TRBJ1-1; V: TRBV7-9; size: once; CDR3: CASSLFTGDGTEAFF; DNA: TGTGCCAGCAGCCTTTTCACAGGGGACGGGACTGAAGCTTTCTTT
D: TRBD1; length: 16; J: TRBJ1-2; V: TRBV4-1; size: NA; CDR3: CASSQEQGAPAYGYTF; DNA: TGCGCCAGCAGCCAAGAACAGGGGGCGCCAGCCTATGGCTACACCTTC
D: TRBD2; length: 16; J: TRBJ2-5; V: TRBV5-6; size: NA; CDR3: CASSRPSGGASETQYF; DNA: TGTGCCAGCAGCAGACCTAGCGGGGGGGCTTCTGAGACCCAGTACTTC
D: TRBD2; length: 16; J: TRBJ2-5; V: TRBV6-5; size: few; CDR3: CASSYSRTSLKETQYF; DNA: TGTGCCAGCAGTTACTCAAGGACTAGCCTTAAAGAGACCCAGTACTTC
D: TRBD2; length: 17; J: TRBJ2-1; V: TRBV2; size: NA; CDR3: CASSEQAGGPPYNEQFF; DNA: TGTGCCAGCAGTGAACAAGCGGGAGGGCCCCCCTACAATGAGCAGTTCTTC
D: TRBD1; length: 15; J: TRBJ2-5; V: TRBV9; size: NA; CDR3: CASTSGQGPGETQYF; DNA: TGTGCCAGCACCTCAGGACAGGGGCCTGGGGAGACCCAGTACTTC
D: TRBD2; length: 17; J: TRBJ2-2; V: TRBV7-8; size: NA; CDR3: CASSKVLAGGLAGELFF; DNA: TGTGCCAGCAGCAAAGTGTTAGCGGGAGGGCTCGCCGGGGAGCTGTTTTTT
D: TRBD1; length: 15; J: TRBJ2-1; V: TRBV6-5; size: NA; CDR3: CASSYGQVSYNEQFF; DNA: TGTGCCAGCAGTTACGGACAGGTTTCCTACAATGAGCAGTTCTTC
D: NA; length: 13; J: TRBJ2-1; V: TRBV29-1; size: NA; CDR3: CSVESRAYNEQFF; DNA: TGCAGCGTTGAATCGAGAGCCTACAATGAGCAGTTCTTC
D: NA; length: 14; J: TRBJ1-2; V: TRBV2; size: NA; CDR3: CASRDYREDYGYTF; DNA: TGTGCCAGCAGAGACTACAGGGAAGACTATGGCTACACCTTC
D: NA; length: 13; J: TRBJ1-4; V: TRBV7-6; size: NA; CDR3: CASSGGPGEKLFF; DNA: TGTGCCAGCAGCGGTGGGCCAGGTGAAAAACTGTTTTTT
D: NA; length: 19; J: TRBJ1-5; V: TRBV21-1; size: NA; CDR3: CASSPGEGPPKNSNQPQHF; DNA: TGTGCCAGCAGCCCCGGCGAGGGCCCTCCAAAGAATAGCAATCAGCCCCAGCATTTT
D: TRBD2; length: 15; J: TRBJ2-1; V: TRBV7-9; size: NA; CDR3: CASSRGLAAYNEQFF; DNA: TGTGCCAGCAGCCGCGGACTAGCGGCCTACAATGAGCAGTTCTTC